These 20 T cell receptor beta chains were all obtained from the same sample, sequenced in a study of CXCR3 chemokines and chemotherapy response in bladder cancer. Using its own MiXCR run on the PCR reads, TCRdb lists one record per CDR3 protein. The sample lists approximately 13,000 distinct CDR3 sequences; 9.5% to 15% were seen once. Sampling was carried out from a patient whose treatment included neoadjuvant chemotherapy. These receptors came from a human donor with bladder cancer that did not respond to neoadjuvant chemotherapy.

This clonotype turned up a few times. V usage is TRBV12-5 and J usage is TRBJ2-3; D uncertain. The germline V and J ends were trimmed by 7 bases and 2 bases, with 10 bases remaining between them. The germline V gene has CDR1 LGHNT and CDR2 FRNRAP. The CDR3 contains 13 residues. CDR3 sequence (DNA): TGTGCTAGTGCCATTGTATCCACAGATACGCAGTATTTT. Translation gives CASAIVSTDTQYF.

A few counts support this clonotype. The genes are TRBV29-1 and TRBJ2-1; D remains unclear. The germline V gene has CDR1 SQVTM and CDR2 ANQGSEA. Trimming removed 2 bases from V and 4 bases from J, with 6 bases in between. The CDR3 has 12 residues. The CDR3 nucleotides are TGCAGCGTTGAATCCCGGTACAATGAGCAGTTCTTC. Translated: CSVESRYNEQFF.

The V call is TRBV9, the J call TRBJ2-7, with TRBD1 matching 7 bases. Germline assignment: CDR1 SGDLS and CDR2 YYNGEE. The CDR3 loop spans 15 amino acids. V trimming: 2 bases; J trimming: 1 base; junction bases outside the gene matches: 6. CDR3 DNA: TGTGCCAGCAGCGTCGAGACAGGGCATTCCTACGAGCAGTACTTC. This encodes CASSVETGHSYEQYF.

In the case of this clonotype: This likely traces to a read error, being one base from a far larger clone. This rearrangement joins TRBV13 to TRBJ2-3; 7 bases are a match to TRBD1. The length of the CDR3 is 18 residues. Germline V gene lookup returns CDR1 PRHDT and CDR2 FYEKMQ (reference sequence). J lost 0 bases, V lost 5 bases, and 14 bases had no gene match. The CDR3 spells CASSATGAAYASTDTQYF. The CDR3 DNA reads TGTGCCAGCAGCGCAACAGGGGCAGCCTACGCTAGCACAGATACGCAGTATTTT.

This clonotype showed up just a few times. V and J are TRBV12-5 and TRBJ1-4, with D perhaps matching TRBD1 (5 bases). Trimming left V 3 bases short and J 7 bases short, with 18 bases between. The CDR3 has 16 amino acids. Germline V gene lookup returns CDR1 LGHNT and CDR2 FRNRAP. CDR3 DNA sequence: TGTGCTAGTGGTTTTGGTACCGGTTTTGGGGGTGAAAAACTGTTTTTT. Translation gives CASGFGTGFGGEKLFF.

This clonotype was observed many times. V gene TRBV7-2 combines with J gene TRBJ1-1; the D gene is possibly TRBD1 (6 bases). The CDR3 spans 13 residues. V dropped 1 base and J dropped 11 bases, with 14 bases sitting between them. Germline V gene lookup returns CDR1 SGHTA and CDR2 FQGNSA. The DNA for the CDR3 is TGTGCCAGCAGCTTAGACCGGGGGCAATGGGCTTTCTTT. Its translation is CASSLDRGQWAFF.

By share, this clonotype ranks as medium-sized. The chain carries TRBV19 and TRBJ2-1; 8 bases map to TRBD1. J gave up 8 bases and V 4 bases, and 13 bases lay outside the gene matches. Germline V CDR1 and CDR2: LNHDA, SQIVND (reference sequence). The CDR3 loop spans 16 amino acids. The CDR3 protein is CASSRFRGRLRDEQFF. The CDR3 bases are TGTGCCAGTAGTAGATTCAGGGGGCGCTTGCGGGATGAGCAGTTCTTC.

This clonotype was recorded a few times. This chain links TRBV6-5 with TRBJ1-2; 7 bases are a match to TRBD1. Losses at the gene ends were 7 bases for V and 1 base for J; bases not matched to a gene: 6. The CDR3 runs 14 residues. The germline gives CDR1 MNHEY, CDR2 SVGAGI. This CDR3 reads CASTRDRNNYGYTF. In nucleotides, the CDR3 is TGTGCCAGCACGAGGGACAGAAATAACTATGGCTACACCTTC.

This clonotype was seen many times. V gene TRBV7-2 combines with J gene TRBJ2-1; no reliable D call. Per the germline V gene, CDR1 is SGHTA and CDR2 is FQGNSA. CDR3 length: 12 residues. Deletions cut 3 bases from V and 2 bases from J, with 2 bases between. The CDR3 nucleotides are TGTGCCAGCAGCTTCACCTACAATGAGCAGTTCTTC. It encodes CASSFTYNEQFF.

This clonotype occurred many times. The rearrangement uses TRBV18 and TRBJ2-7; D is undetermined. The CDR3 length is 13 residues. Germline V gene data show CDR1 as KGHSH and CDR2 as LQKENI. V gave up 3 bases and J gave up 2 bases, with 8 bases separating them. CDR3 loop: CASSPWAAYEQYF. The CDR3 DNA sequence: TGTGCCAGCTCACCTTGGGCGGCCTACGAGCAGTACTTC.

This clonotype ranks as medium-sized. The chain links TRBV6-5 to TRBJ1-1; D call uncertain. The germline gives CDR1 MNHEY, CDR2 SVGAGI. The V gene lost 0 bases and the J gene lost 5 bases, with 16 bases spanning the gap. CDR3 length: 16 amino acids. CDR3: CASSYSWQAPLTEAFF. The CDR3 bases are TGTGCCAGCAGTTACTCATGGCAGGCCCCCTTGACTGAAGCTTTCTTT.

The V call is TRBV20-1, the J call TRBJ1-2; 8 bases agree with TRBD1. This CDR3 comprises 14 residues. The V segment lost 6 bases and the J segment 8 bases; nucleotides outside the gene matches: 14. In germline, CDR1 is DFQATT, CDR2 SNEGSKA (reference sequence). CDR3 protein: CSARKDRAQEGYTF. The CDR3 DNA reads TGCAGTGCCCGAAAGGACAGGGCCCAGGAGGGCTACACCTTC.

The chain recombines TRBV12-5 with TRBJ2-7; weak D call: TRBD1 (6 bases). Germline V gene lookup returns CDR1 LGHNT and CDR2 FRNRAP. V was clipped by 1 base and J by 7 bases, with 11 bases between them. This CDR3 spans 13 amino acids. CDR3 sequence: CASGLATGTEQYF. The CDR3 coding sequence is TGTGCTAGTGGTTTGGCGACCGGGACAGAGCAGTACTTC.

This clonotype has ten or more counts. V usage is TRBV19 and J usage is TRBJ2-2, with 8 bases fitting TRBD1. The CDR3 loop spans 15 amino acids. CDR1 and CDR2 (germline): LNHDA, SQIVND (reference sequence). V dropped 7 bases and J dropped 6; count of bases not matched to a gene: 10. CDR3 nucleotide sequence: TGTGCCAGTACCCGGGGTACAGGGGGTCCCGGGGAGCTGTTTTTT. Protein: CASTRGTGGPGELFF.

This clonotype has at least ten counts. The rearrangement uses TRBV7-2 and TRBJ1-3; TRBD1 is a possible D gene (6 bases). The germline gives CDR1 SGHTA, CDR2 FQGNSA. There are 16 residues in the CDR3. V lost 6 bases and J lost 2, with 17 bases in between. The CDR3 DNA is TGTGCCAGCAGTTTACAGGGAAGCGGGACTGGAAACACCATATATTTT. The encoded protein is CASSLQGSGTGNTIYF.

CDR3 DNA sequence: TGTGCCAGCAGCTTGGAAAGAGGTAGCGAAAAACTGTTTTTT. Its translation is CASSLERGSEKLFF. V usage is TRBV5-4 and J usage is TRBJ1-4; D gene uncertain. Per germline, CDR1 SGHNT and CDR2 YYREEE (reference sequence). Trimming pared 0 bases from V and 8 bases from J, leaving 11 bases between. The CDR3 is 14 amino acids.

This clonotype has a count of ten or more. The gene calls are TRBV7-9 and TRBJ1-5, with D possibly being TRBD1 (5 bases). Germline V CDR1 and CDR2: SEHNR, FQNEAQ (reference sequence). The CDR3 sequence is 13 residues long. The V and J ends lost 6 bases and 6 bases respectively, with 12 bases between them. CDR3 sequence (DNA): TGTGCCAGCAGTGTGGGGGGGTTTCAGCCCCAGCATTTT. This codes for CASSVGGFQPQHF.

This clonotype was picked up many times. This chain joins TRBV18 and TRBJ2-5; weak D call: TRBD2 (6 bases). CDR3 length: 13 amino acids. V lost 3 bases and J 5 bases, leaving 10 bases between the germline ends. Germline assignment: CDR1 KGHSH and CDR2 LQKENI. The CDR3 protein is CASSPRGTETQYF. The CDR3 nucleotides are TGTGCCAGCTCACCTCGCGGGACGGAGACCCAGTACTTC.

This clonotype was counted at least ten times. V and J are TRBV10-3 and TRBJ2-5; no reliable D call. V gave up 2 bases and J gave up 5 bases, with 6 bases separating them. The germline CDR1 and CDR2 sequences are ENHRY and SYGVKD. The CDR3 spans 12 residues. The CDR3 nucleotides are TGTGCCATCAGTGAGGCCCAGGAGACCCAGTACTTC. Translated, it gives CAISEAQETQYF.

This clonotype was seen many times. The chain joins TRBV7-2 to TRBJ2-2, with TRBD2 matching 12 bases. This CDR3 is built from 17 residues. After removal of 6 bases from V and 4 bases from J, the junction contained 9 bases not matched to a gene. From germline, CDR1 is SGHTA and CDR2 FQGNSA. CDR3: CASRGLAGQGFTGELFF. CDR3 in DNA: TGTGCCAGCAGAGGACTAGCGGGACAAGGGTTCACCGGGGAGCTGTTTTTT.